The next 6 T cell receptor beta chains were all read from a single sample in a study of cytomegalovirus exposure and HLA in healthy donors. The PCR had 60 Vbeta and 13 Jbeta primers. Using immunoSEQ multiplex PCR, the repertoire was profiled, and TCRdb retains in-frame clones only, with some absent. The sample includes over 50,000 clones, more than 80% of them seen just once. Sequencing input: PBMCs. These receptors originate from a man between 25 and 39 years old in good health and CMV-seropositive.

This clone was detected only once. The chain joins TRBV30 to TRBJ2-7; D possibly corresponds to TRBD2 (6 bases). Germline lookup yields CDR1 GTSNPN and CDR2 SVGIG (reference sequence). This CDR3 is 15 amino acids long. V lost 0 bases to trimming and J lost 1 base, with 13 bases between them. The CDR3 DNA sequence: TGTGCCTGGAGTGTACTCCCAGGAGGGTCCTACGAGCAGTACTTC. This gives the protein CAWSVLPGGSYEQYF.

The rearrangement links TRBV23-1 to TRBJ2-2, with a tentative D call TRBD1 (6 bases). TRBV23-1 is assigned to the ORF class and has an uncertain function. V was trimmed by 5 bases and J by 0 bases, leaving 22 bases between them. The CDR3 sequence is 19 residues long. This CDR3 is CASSSSTPQGSANTGELFF. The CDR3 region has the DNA TGCGCCAGCAGTTCCTCTACTCCCCAGGGGTCGGCGAACACCGGGGAGCTGTTTTTT.

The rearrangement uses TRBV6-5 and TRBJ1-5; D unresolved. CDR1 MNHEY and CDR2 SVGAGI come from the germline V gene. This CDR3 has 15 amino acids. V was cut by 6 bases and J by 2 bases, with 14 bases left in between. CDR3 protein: CASSLGPGGNQPQHF. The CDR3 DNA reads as TGTGCCAGCAGCCTCGGACCCGGGGGCAATCAGCCCCAGCATTTT.

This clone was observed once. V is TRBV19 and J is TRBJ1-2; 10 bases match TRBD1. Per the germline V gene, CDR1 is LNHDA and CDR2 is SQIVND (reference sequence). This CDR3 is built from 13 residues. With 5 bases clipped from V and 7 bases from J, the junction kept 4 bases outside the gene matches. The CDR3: CASSGQGGGGYTF. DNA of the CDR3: TGTGCCAGTAGTGGACAGGGGGGCGGTGGCTACACCTTC.

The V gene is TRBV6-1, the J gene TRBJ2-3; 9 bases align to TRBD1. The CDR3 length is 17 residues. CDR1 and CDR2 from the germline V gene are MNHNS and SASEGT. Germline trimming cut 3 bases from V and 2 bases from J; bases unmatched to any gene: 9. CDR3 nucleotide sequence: TGTGCCAGCAGTGAGGCGTCCGGGACAGGGCTCACAGATACGCAGTATTTT. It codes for CASSEASGTGLTDTQYF.

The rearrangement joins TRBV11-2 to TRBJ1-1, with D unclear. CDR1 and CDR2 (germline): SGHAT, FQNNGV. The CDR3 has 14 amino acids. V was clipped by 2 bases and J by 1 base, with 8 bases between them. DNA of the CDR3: TGTGCCAGCAGCTTATTAGGAGGGAACACTGAAGCTTTCTTT. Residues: CASSLLGGNTEAFF. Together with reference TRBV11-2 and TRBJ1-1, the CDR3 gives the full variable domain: EAGVAQSPRYKIIEKRQSVAFWCNPISGHATLYWYQQILGQGPKLLIQFQNNGVVDDSQLPKDRFSAERLKGVDSTLKIQPAKLEDSAVYLCASSLLGGNTEAFFGQGTRLTVV.